The 12 T cell receptor beta chains given below trace back to one sample, sequenced in a study of regulatory T cells in long-lasting Graves disease. Through Arm-PCR of CDR3 regions and iRepertoire HTBI primers, TCR beta libraries were built. TCRdb re-called the multiplex PCR reads through MiXCR, storing one row per CDR3 protein. This table holds 300,000 to 400,000 distinct CDR3 sequences, 15% to 19% found once. As for time point: newly diagnosed GD, antithyroid drugs for less than 3 months. Construction of the TCR library relied on RNA isolated from PBMCs. Sequenced material: peripheral blood mononuclear cells (PBMCs), taken at new diagnosis, from a patient treated with antithyroid drugs. Receptors were obtained from a female donor with Graves disease.

The CDR3 sequence: CASSLAGEGAYEQYF. The DNA of the CDR3 is TGTGCCAGCAGCTTGGCGGGGGAAGGAGCCTACGAGCAGTACTTC. This chain joins TRBV7-9 and TRBJ2-7; TRBD2 aligns across 7 bases. With 3 bases clipped from V and 2 bases from J, the junction kept 7 bases outside the gene matches. There are 15 residues in the CDR3. Germline values: CDR1 SEHNR, CDR2 FQNEAQ (reference sequence). The full variable domain, its missing parts supplied by reference TRBV7-9 and TRBJ2-7, is DTGVSQNPRHKITKRGQNVTFRCDPISEHNRLYWYRQTLGQGPEFLTYFQNEAQLEKSRLLSDRFSAERPKGSFSTLEIQRTEQGDSAMYLCASSLAGEGAYEQYFGPGTRLTVT.

This clonotype was seen many times. The rearrangement joins TRBV27 to TRBJ2-7; possibly TRBD1 or TRBD2 for D (5 bases each). Germline V gene sequence: CDR1 MNHEY, CDR2 SMNVEV (reference sequence). The CDR3 sequence is 18 residues long. V was pared by 3 bases and J by 1 base, with 22 bases between. CDR3 DNA: TGTGCCAGCAGTTTGGGGTGGTCGAGGGTGGGGGAATCCTACGAGCAGTACTTC. Amino acids: CASSLGWSRVGESYEQYF.

This clonotype has a count of ten or more. The chain carries TRBV28 and TRBJ2-7, with D maybe TRBD2 (6 bases). This CDR3 region has 12 residues. CDR1 is MDHEN and CDR2 is SYDVKM in the germline V gene. V was trimmed by 7 bases and J by 1 base, leaving 8 bases between them. The CDR3 loop reads CASISGSYEQYF. DNA for the CDR3: TGTGCCAGCATTAGCGGTTCCTACGAGCAGTACTTC.

This clonotype was detected ten times or more. This sequence joins TRBV29-1 and TRBJ2-5; possible D gene TRBD1, 6 bases. CDR1 is SQVTM, CDR2 ANQGSEA, per germline. This CDR3 has 14 amino acids. Trimming removed 6 bases at V and 5 bases at J, with 19 bases between. The CDR3 loop is CSVRDTAHGETQYF. CDR3 nucleotide sequence: TGCAGCGTCAGGGACACCGCACACGGGGAGACCCAGTACTTC.

This clonotype showed up just a few times. This may stem from a read error, because a much larger clone lies one nucleotide away. This chain joins TRBV12-3 or TRBV12-4 and TRBJ2-1; 10 positions match TRBD2. The ends lost 3 bases at V and 5 bases at J; junction bases unmatched: 1. The CDR3 loop spans 14 amino acids. The CDR3 region has the DNA TGTGCCAGCAGTTTCCTAGCGGGAGACAATGAGCAGTTCTTC. Translation: CASSFLAGDNEQFF.

This clonotype was found a few times. This chain links TRBV27 with TRBJ2-5; 7 nucleotides match TRBD1. The V gene's germline CDR1 is MNHEY and CDR2 SMNVEV (reference sequence). Trimming removed 0 bases from V and 2 bases from J; junction bases left unmatched: 6. CDR3 size: 16 residues. The CDR3 region has the DNA TGTGCCAGCAGTTTATCGACAGGGACCCGACAAGAGACCCAGTACTTC. Its translation is CASSLSTGTRQETQYF.

This rearrangement joins TRBV19 to TRBJ2-1, with a weak D call TRBD1 (5 bases). The CDR3 extends over 14 amino acids. Germline V CDR1 and CDR2: LNHDA, SQIVND (reference sequence). With 3 bases removed from V and 10 bases from J, the gap between germline ends came to 16 bases. CDR3: CASSMGLRVREQFF. The CDR3 DNA reads as TGTGCCAGTAGTATGGGGCTGAGAGTTAGGGAGCAGTTCTTC.

This clonotype was detected a few times. V gene TRBV29-1 combines with J gene TRBJ1-1, with TRBD1 matching 7 bases. V lost 7 bases, J lost 0 bases, and 5 bases stayed unmatched. Germline V lookup: CDR1 SQVTM, CDR2 ANQGSEA. CDR3 length equals 13 residues. The DNA of the CDR3 is TGCAGCGCAAAACAGGGGCTGAACACTGAAGCTTTCTTT. Its protein product is CSAKQGLNTEAFF.

This clonotype was counted many times. The rearrangement links TRBV7-2 to TRBJ2-7, with a possible D match to TRBD1 (6 bases). V shed 3 bases and J shed 3 bases, with 9 bases lying between them. Germline lookup yields CDR1 SGHTA and CDR2 FQGNSA. The CDR3 runs to 13 residues. The CDR3 protein is CASSLGQIYEQYF. The CDR3 coding sequence is TGTGCCAGCAGCTTGGGACAAATCTACGAGCAGTACTTC.

This clonotype was observed at least ten times. The chain carries TRBV12-3 or TRBV12-4 and TRBJ1-4; 12 nucleotides match TRBD1. CDR3 length: 17 amino acids. V lost 4 bases to trimming and J lost 8 bases; unmatched junction nucleotides: 11. The CDR3, as DNA: TGTGCCAGCAGTTCCCGGGACAGGGGGCGCGGGGAGGAAAAACTGTTTTTT. It encodes CASSSRDRGRGEEKLFF.

This clonotype was counted many times. The chain recombines TRBV2 with TRBJ1-1; no clear D gene. Germline V lookup: CDR1 SNHLY, CDR2 FYNNEI. V was pared by 6 bases and J by 2 bases, with 13 bases between. This CDR3 has 14 amino acids. The CDR3 is CASRVPGPNTEAFF. CDR3 DNA: TGTGCCAGCAGAGTTCCCGGACCCAACACTGAAGCTTTCTTT.

This clonotype showed up many times. The chain links TRBV7-2 to TRBJ2-3; 8 bases fit TRBD2. Germline-derived CDR1 and CDR2 are SGHTA and FQGNSA. The CDR3 runs to 15 residues. Trimming took 5 bases from V and 2 from J; bases not matched to a gene: 6. CDR3 residues: CASSSASGFTDTQYF. The CDR3 nucleotides are TGTGCCAGCAGCAGTGCTAGCGGGTTCACAGATACGCAGTATTTT. The full variable domain, rest sourced from reference TRBV7-2 and TRBJ2-3, is GAGVSQSPSNKVTEKGKDVELRCDPISGHTALYWYRQSLGQGLEFLIYFQGNSAPDKSGLPSDRFSAERTGGSVSTLTIQRTQQEDSAVYLCASSSASGFTDTQYFGPGTRLTVL.